This T cell receptor (beta chain) emerged from a study of shared clonotypes between healthy human individuals. V lost 3 bases to trimming and J lost 0 bases, with 27 bases between them. This CDR3 spans 21 amino acids. Looked up from germline, CDR1 is SGHRS and CDR2 is YFSETQ. Sequencing was performed with immunoSEQ multiplex PCR; in TCRdb, only in-frame clones are kept and a portion is missing. The sample consists of over a million clones, roughly 98.5% of them appearing once. Sequencing was performed on naive CD4+ T cells sorted from blood. Subset defined: CD45RA+ positively selected. This sequence was found in a man aged 30-40 years in good health. This chain links TRBV5-1 with TRBJ1-4; maybe TRBD1 (5 bases). CDR3 in DNA: TGCGCCAGCAGCTCGGGCCTATCCGGGACTTCCCCTATTGCAACTAATGAAAAACTGTTTTTT. Encoded protein: CASSSGLSGTSPIATNEKLFF.